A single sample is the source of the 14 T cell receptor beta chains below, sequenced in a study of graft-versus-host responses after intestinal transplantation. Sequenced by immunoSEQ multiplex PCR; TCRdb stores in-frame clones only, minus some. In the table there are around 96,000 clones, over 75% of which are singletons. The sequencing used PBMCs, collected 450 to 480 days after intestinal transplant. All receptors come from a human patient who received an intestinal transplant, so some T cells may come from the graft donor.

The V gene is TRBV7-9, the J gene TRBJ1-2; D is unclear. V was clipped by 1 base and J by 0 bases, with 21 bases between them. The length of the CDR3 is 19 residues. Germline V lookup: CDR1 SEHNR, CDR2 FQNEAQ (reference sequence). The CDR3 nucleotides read TGTGCCAGCAGCTTAGGGTCACTATCCCCGGGCCGAGCTAACTATGGCTACACCTTC. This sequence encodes CASSLGSLSPGRANYGYTF.

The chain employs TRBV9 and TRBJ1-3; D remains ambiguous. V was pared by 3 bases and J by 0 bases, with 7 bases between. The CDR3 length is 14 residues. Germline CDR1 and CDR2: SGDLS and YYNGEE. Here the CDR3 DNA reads TGTGCCAGCAGCGGTGAATACTCTGGAAACACCATATATTTT. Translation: CASSGEYSGNTIYF.

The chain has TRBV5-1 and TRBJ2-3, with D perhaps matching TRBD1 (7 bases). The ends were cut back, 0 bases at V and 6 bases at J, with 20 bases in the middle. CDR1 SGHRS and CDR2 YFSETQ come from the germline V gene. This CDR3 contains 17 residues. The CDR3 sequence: CASSLAERGGAGDTQYF. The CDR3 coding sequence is TGCGCCAGCAGCTTGGCGGAGCGAGGGGGCGCGGGGGATACGCAGTATTTT.

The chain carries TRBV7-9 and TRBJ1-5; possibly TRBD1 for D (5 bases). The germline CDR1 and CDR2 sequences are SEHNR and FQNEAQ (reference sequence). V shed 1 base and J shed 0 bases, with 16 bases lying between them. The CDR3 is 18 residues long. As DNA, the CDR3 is TGTGCCAGCAGCTTAGAACCGGGACGGAAAGATAGCAATCAGCCCCAGCATTTT. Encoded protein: CASSLEPGRKDSNQPQHF.

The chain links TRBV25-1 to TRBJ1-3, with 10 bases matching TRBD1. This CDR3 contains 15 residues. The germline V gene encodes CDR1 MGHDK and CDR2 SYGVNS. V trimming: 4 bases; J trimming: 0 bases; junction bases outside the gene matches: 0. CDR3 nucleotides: TGTGCCAGCAGTGGGACAGGGGGCTCTGGAAACACCATATATTTT. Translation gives CASSGTGGSGNTIYF.

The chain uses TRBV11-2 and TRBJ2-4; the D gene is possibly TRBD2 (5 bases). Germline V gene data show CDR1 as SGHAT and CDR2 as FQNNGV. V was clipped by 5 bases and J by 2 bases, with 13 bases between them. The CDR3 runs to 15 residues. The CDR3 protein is CASSGLDLSKNIQYF. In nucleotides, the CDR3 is TGTGCCAGCAGCGGACTGGACCTATCCAAAAACATTCAGTACTTC. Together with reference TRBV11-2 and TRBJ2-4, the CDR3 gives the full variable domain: EAGVAQSPRYKIIEKRQSVAFWCNPISGHATLYWYQQILGQGPKLLIQFQNNGVVDDSQLPKDRFSAERLKGVDSTLKIQPAKLEDSAVYLCASSGLDLSKNIQYFGAGTRLSVL.

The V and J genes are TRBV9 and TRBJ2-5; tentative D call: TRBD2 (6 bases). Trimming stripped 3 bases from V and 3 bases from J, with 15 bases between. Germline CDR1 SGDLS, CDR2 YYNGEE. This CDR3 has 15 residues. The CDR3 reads CASSDEGLKEETQYF. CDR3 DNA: TGTGCCAGCAGCGACGAGGGACTGAAAGAAGAGACCCAGTACTTC. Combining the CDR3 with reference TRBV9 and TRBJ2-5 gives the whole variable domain DSGVTQTPKHLITATGQRVTLRCSPRSGDLSVYWYQQSLDQGLQFLIQYYNGEERAKGNILERFSAQQFPDLHSELNLSSLELGDSALYFCASSDEGLKEETQYFGPGTRLLVL.

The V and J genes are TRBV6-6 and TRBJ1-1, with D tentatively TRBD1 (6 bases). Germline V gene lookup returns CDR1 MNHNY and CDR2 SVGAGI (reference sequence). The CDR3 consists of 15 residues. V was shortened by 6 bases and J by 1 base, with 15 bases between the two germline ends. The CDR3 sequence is CASREQGAGNTEAFF. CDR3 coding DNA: TGTGCCAGCAGAGAACAGGGCGCGGGGAACACTGAAGCTTTCTTT.

CDR3 sequence: CASSDRGAGETQYF. The CDR3 nucleotides read TGTGCCAGCAGTGATAGGGGGGCCGGGGAGACCCAGTACTTC. The chain carries TRBV25-1 and TRBJ2-5; the D call may be TRBD1 or TRBD2 (6 bases each). The CDR3 spans 14 residues. Trimming took 3 bases from V and 5 from J, leaving 13 bases between them. Germline assignment: CDR1 MGHDK and CDR2 SYGVNS.

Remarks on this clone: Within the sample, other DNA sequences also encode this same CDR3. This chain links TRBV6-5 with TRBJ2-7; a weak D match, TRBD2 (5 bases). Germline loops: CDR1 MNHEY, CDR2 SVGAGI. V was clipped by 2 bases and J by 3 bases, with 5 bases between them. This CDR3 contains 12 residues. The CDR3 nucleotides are TGTGCCAGCAGTTACCGGGGCTACGAGCAGTACTTC. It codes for CASSYRGYEQYF.

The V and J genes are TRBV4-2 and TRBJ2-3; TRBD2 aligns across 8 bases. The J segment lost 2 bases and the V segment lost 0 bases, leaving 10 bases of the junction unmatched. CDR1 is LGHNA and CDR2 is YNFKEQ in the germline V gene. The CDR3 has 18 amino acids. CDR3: CASSQDGASGGPTDTQYF. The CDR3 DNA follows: TGTGCCAGCAGCCAAGATGGGGCGAGCGGGGGCCCCACAGATACGCAGTATTTT.

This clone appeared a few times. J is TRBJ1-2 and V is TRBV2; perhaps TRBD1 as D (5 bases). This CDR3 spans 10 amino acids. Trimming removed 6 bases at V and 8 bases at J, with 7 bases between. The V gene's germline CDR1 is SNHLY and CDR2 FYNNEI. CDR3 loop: CASRGTGYTF. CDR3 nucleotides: TGTGCCAGCAGGGGGACGGGCTACACCTTC.

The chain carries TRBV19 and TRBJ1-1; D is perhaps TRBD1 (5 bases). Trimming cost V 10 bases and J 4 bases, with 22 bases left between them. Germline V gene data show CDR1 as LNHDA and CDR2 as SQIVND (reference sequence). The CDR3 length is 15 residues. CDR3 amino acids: CATYPGDRKSTEAFF. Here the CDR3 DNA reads TGTGCCACCTACCCCGGGGACCGAAAAAGCACTGAAGCTTTCTTT. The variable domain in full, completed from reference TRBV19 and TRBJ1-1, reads DGGITQSPKYLFRKEGQNVTLSCEQNLNHDAMYWYRQDPGQGLRLIYYSQIVNDFQKGDIAEGYSVSREKKESFPLTVTSAQKNPTAFYLCATYPGDRKSTEAFFGQGTRLTVV.

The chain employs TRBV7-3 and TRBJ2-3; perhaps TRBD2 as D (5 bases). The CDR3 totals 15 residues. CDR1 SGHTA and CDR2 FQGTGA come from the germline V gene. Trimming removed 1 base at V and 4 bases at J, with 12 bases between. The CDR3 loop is CASSLRSGGPDTQYF. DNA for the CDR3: TGTGCCAGCAGCTTAAGGTCTGGCGGGCCAGATACGCAGTATTTT.